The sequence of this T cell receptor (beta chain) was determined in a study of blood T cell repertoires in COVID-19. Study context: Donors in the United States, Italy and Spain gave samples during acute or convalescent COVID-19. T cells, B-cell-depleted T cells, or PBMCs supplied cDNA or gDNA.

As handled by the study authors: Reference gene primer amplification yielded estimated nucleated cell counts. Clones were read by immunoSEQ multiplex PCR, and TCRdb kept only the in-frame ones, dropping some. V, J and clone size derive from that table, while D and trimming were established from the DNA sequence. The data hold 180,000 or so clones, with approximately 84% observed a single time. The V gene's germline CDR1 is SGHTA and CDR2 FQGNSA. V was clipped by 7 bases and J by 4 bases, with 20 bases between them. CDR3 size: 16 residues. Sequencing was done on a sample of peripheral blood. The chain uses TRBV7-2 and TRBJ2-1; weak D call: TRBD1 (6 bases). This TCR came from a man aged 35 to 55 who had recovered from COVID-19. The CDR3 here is CASNPPRGGSYNEQFF. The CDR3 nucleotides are TGTGCCAGCAACCCTCCCAGAGGGGGATCTTACAATGAGCAGTTCTTC.